Listed below are T cell receptor beta chains from one sample, sequenced in a study of cytomegalovirus exposure and HLA in healthy donors. Repertoires were generated with immunoSEQ multiplex PCR, while TCRdb's copy carries only in-frame clones and drops some. This table holds about 160,000 clones, around 79% found once. The sequencing input was PBMCs. These TCRs come from a woman aged 40-49 years in good health and CMV-seronegative. Each CDR3 is given with its conserved first and last residue. A D gene is named only where the DNA matches it firmly. Size is omitted from some rows. Given values are once, few, many or a class for expanded clones.

clone size: .
V gene: TRBV5-1
J gene: TRBJ1-5
D gene: TRBD1
CDR3 DNA: TGCGCCAGCAGCTTGGAAGGGGGCAGCTATCAGCCCCAGCATTTT
CDR3 protein: CASSLEGGSYQPQHF

clone size: once
V gene: TRBV19
J gene: TRBJ2-3
D gene: TRBD2
CDR3 DNA: TGTGCCAGTAGTACCGACCCTTTTAGCGGGGGGGCCGGGGATACGCAGTATTTT
CDR3 protein: CASSTDPFSGGAGDTQYF

clone size: .
V gene: TRBV2
J gene: TRBJ1-1
D gene: TRBD1
CDR3 DNA: TGTGCCAGCAGGCCGGACAGGGTGAACACTGAAGCTTTCTTT
CDR3 protein: CASRPDRVNTEAFF

clone size: .
V gene: TRBV11-1
J gene: TRBJ2-7
D gene: TRBD1
CDR3 DNA: TGTGCCAGCAGCTTAGTGGGGACAGTCTCCTACGAGCAGTACTTC
CDR3 protein: CASSLVGTVSYEQYF

clone size: .
V gene: TRBV25-1
J gene: TRBJ1-5
D gene: TRBD1
CDR3 DNA: TGTGCCAGCATGACAGGGAATCAGCCCCAGCATTTT
CDR3 protein: CASMTGNQPQHF

clone size: .
V gene: TRBV28
J gene: TRBJ1-4
D gene: .
CDR3 DNA: TGTGCCAGCCAAGGACAGCTCGAGACCAGTGGTGAAAAACTGTTTTTT
CDR3 protein: CASQGQLETSGEKLFF

clone size: .
V gene: TRBV19
J gene: TRBJ1-6
D gene: TRBD1
CDR3 DNA: TGTGCCAGTAGTCCTTCCGGGACAGATTATAATTCACCCCTCCACTTT
CDR3 protein: CASSPSGTDYNSPLHF

clone size: .
V gene: TRBV10-3
J gene: TRBJ2-7
D gene: TRBD1
CDR3 DNA: TGTGCCATCAGTGAGGGGGACAGGGCCTTCTACGAGCAGTACTTC
CDR3 protein: CAISEGDRAFYEQYF

clone size: .
V gene: TRBV6-6
J gene: TRBJ1-2
D gene: TRBD1
CDR3 DNA: TGTGCCAGCAGTACTACCGGGACAGCCTATGGCTACACCTTC
CDR3 protein: CASSTTGTAYGYTF

clone size: .
V gene: TRBV5-1
J gene: TRBJ1-2
D gene: TRBD1
CDR3 DNA: TGCGCCAGCAGCCCCTTCCGACAGGGGATATATGGCTACACCTTC
CDR3 protein: CASSPFRQGIYGYTF

clone size: .
V gene: TRBV9
J gene: TRBJ1-1
D gene: .
CDR3 DNA: TGTGCCAGCGCCGAGGACCCAATGGGAGGGGAAGCTTTCTTT
CDR3 protein: CASAEDPMGGEAFF

clone size: .
V gene: TRBV9
J gene: TRBJ2-3
D gene: TRBD2
CDR3 DNA: TGTGCCAGCAGCGTAGTTATTAGCGGGGGCAGAGATACGCAGTATTTT
CDR3 protein: CASSVVISGGRDTQYF

clone size: .
V gene: TRBV5-5
J gene: TRBJ2-1
D gene: TRBD1
CDR3 DNA: TGTGCCAGCAGCCTCGGACAGGTCAATGAGCAGTTCTTC
CDR3 protein: CASSLGQVNEQFF

clone size: .
V gene: TRBV5-1
J gene: TRBJ2-7
D gene: .
CDR3 DNA: TGCGCCAGCAGCTTGCAACAGGGTTCCTACGAGCAGTACTTC
CDR3 protein: CASSLQQGSYEQYF

clone size: .
V gene: TRBV11-2
J gene: TRBJ1-2
D gene: .
CDR3 DNA: TGTGCCAGCAGCTTAGAACCTGGCACAGGGAATGGCTACACCTTC
CDR3 protein: CASSLEPGTGNGYTF

clone size: .
V gene: TRBV29-1
J gene: TRBJ2-3
D gene: TRBD2
CDR3 DNA: TGCAGCGTACCCCCCGGGACTAGCGCAGCAGATACGCAGTATTTT
CDR3 protein: CSVPPGTSAADTQYF

clone size: few
V gene: TRBV21-1
J gene: TRBJ1-5
D gene: .
CDR3 DNA: TGTGCCCTTGTCGGGCGGGTGTTGCAGCCCCAGCATTTT
CDR3 protein: CALVGRVLQPQHF

clone size: .
V gene: TRBV7-9
J gene: TRBJ1-2
D gene: TRBD1
CDR3 DNA: TGTGCCAGCAGGCACCAGGGGGTCTCTGGCTACACCTTC
CDR3 protein: CASRHQGVSGYTF

clone size: .
V gene: TRBV19
J gene: TRBJ2-3
D gene: .
CDR3 DNA: TGTGCCAGTATGAGGGCAGGGGCCCCAGATACGCAGTATTTT
CDR3 protein: CASMRAGAPDTQYF

clone size: few
V gene: TRBV5-1
J gene: TRBJ1-4
D gene: .
CDR3 DNA: TGCGCCAGCAGCTTCTTAGGGGATGAAAAACTGTTTTTT
CDR3 protein: CASSFLGDEKLFF

clone size: .
V gene: TRBV5-4
J gene: TRBJ1-4
D gene: .
CDR3 DNA: TGTGCCAGCAGCCCCCGGGACAAGGCAACAGCTAATGAAAAACTGTTTTTT
CDR3 protein: CASSPRDKATANEKLFF

clone size: .
V gene: TRBV28
J gene: TRBJ1-2
D gene: .
CDR3 DNA: TGTGCCAGCAGCACCCTTTCTCGGGGGGCCCGGGGTGGCTACACCTTC
CDR3 protein: CASSTLSRGARGGYTF

clone size: .
V gene: TRBV5-1
J gene: TRBJ2-7
D gene: .
CDR3 DNA: TGCGCCAGCAGCTTGGACAGGCACTCCTACGAGCAGTACTTC
CDR3 protein: CASSLDRHSYEQYF

clone size: .
V gene: TRBV7-9
J gene: TRBJ1-4
D gene: .
CDR3 DNA: TGTGCCAGCAGCTTAGAGTATGGAGGGGATGAAAAACTGTTTTTT
CDR3 protein: CASSLEYGGDEKLFF

clone size: few
V gene: TRBV28
J gene: TRBJ1-1
D gene: .
CDR3 DNA: TGTGCCAGTCTAGCCGGGGGCACTGAAGCTTTCTTT
CDR3 protein: CASLAGGTEAFF

clone size: .
V gene: TRBV6-1
J gene: TRBJ2-5
D gene: TRBD2
CDR3 DNA: TGTGCCAGCAGTGATCTACTAGCGGGGACCCAAGAGACCCAGTACTTC
CDR3 protein: CASSDLLAGTQETQYF

clone size: .
V gene: TRBV4-1
J gene: TRBJ2-3
D gene: TRBD2
CDR3 DNA: TGCGCCAGCAGCCAAGGACGAGTCGGTCTAGCGGGGACAGATACGCAGTATTTT
CDR3 protein: CASSQGRVGLAGTDTQYF

clone size: .
V gene: TRBV5-1
J gene: TRBJ1-4
D gene: TRBD1
CDR3 DNA: TGCGCCAGCAGCTTGGGACAGGGGGCTGATGAAAAACTGTTTTTT
CDR3 protein: CASSLGQGADEKLFF

clone size: .
V gene: TRBV6-1
J gene: TRBJ1-4
D gene: .
CDR3 DNA: TGTGCCAGCAGTTCCCCAATCAACAGGGTGGGACTGTTTTTT
CDR3 protein: CASSSPINRVGLFF

clone size: .
V gene: TRBV5-6
J gene: TRBJ2-1
D gene: TRBD2
CDR3 DNA: TGTGCCAGCAGCCCAACCGCGCGGGGGGGCCTAGGGTCCTACAATGAGCAGTTCTTC
CDR3 protein: CASSPTARGGLGSYNEQFF

clone size: once
V gene: TRBV5-4
J gene: TRBJ2-2
D gene: TRBD2
CDR3 DNA: TGTGCCAGCAGCGCTAGCGGGGGCATGAACACCGGGGAGCTGTTTTTT
CDR3 protein: CASSASGGMNTGELFF

clone size: .
V gene: TRBV6-6
J gene: TRBJ2-7
D gene: TRBD1
CDR3 DNA: TGTGCCAGCAGTTACTCTCGGGACAGCAGCTCCGAGCAGTACTTC
CDR3 protein: CASSYSRDSSSEQYF

clone size: .
V gene: TRBV7-9
J gene: TRBJ1-3
D gene: TRBD1
CDR3 DNA: TGTGCCAGCAGCTCCAGGGGGACTTCTGGAAACACCATATATTTT
CDR3 protein: CASSSRGTSGNTIYF

clone size: .
V gene: TRBV7-9
J gene: TRBJ2-3
D gene: .
CDR3 DNA: TGTGCCAGCAGCTTATCGCAGGGGTTCACAGATACGCAGTATTTT
CDR3 protein: CASSLSQGFTDTQYF

clone size: .
V gene: TRBV14
J gene: TRBJ2-2
D gene: TRBD1
CDR3 DNA: TGTGCCAGCACCAAAGGGACAGGGACGAACACCGGGGAGCTGTTTTTT
CDR3 protein: CASTKGTGTNTGELFF

clone size: few
V gene: TRBV28
J gene: TRBJ1-2
D gene: .
CDR3 DNA: TGTGCCAGCAGTTTATGGACGGAGAACTATGGCTACACCTTC
CDR3 protein: CASSLWTENYGYTF

clone size: .
V gene: TRBV6-1
J gene: TRBJ1-4
D gene: TRBD1
CDR3 DNA: TGTGCCAGCAGAGAGACAGGGGTTAATGAAAAACTGTTTTTT
CDR3 protein: CASRETGVNEKLFF

clone size: .
V gene: TRBV19
J gene: TRBJ2-6
D gene: .
CDR3 DNA: TGTGCCAGTCGTAGGCAGGGGAGCTCTGGGGCCAACGTCCTGACTTTC
CDR3 protein: CASRRQGSSGANVLTF

clone size: .
V gene: TRBV7-2
J gene: TRBJ2-3
D gene: .
CDR3 DNA: TGTGCCAGCCCCCCTAGCTGGGGAGATACGCAGTATTTT
CDR3 protein: CASPPSWGDTQYF

clone size: .
V gene: TRBV28
J gene: TRBJ1-5
D gene: TRBD1
CDR3 DNA: TGTGCCAGCAGTCCCGGACAGGGGGATCAGCCCCAGCATTTT
CDR3 protein: CASSPGQGDQPQHF

clone size: .
V gene: TRBV11-1
J gene: TRBJ2-7
D gene: TRBD1
CDR3 DNA: TGTGCCAGCAGCTTAGGGATCAACAGGGGGTACGAGCAGTACTTC
CDR3 protein: CASSLGINRGYEQYF

clone size: .
V gene: TRBV9
J gene: TRBJ2-1
D gene: TRBD2
CDR3 DNA: TGTGCCAGCAGCGTAGTAGTGGGACCTAGCGGGGTCTCCTACAATGAGCAGTTCTTC
CDR3 protein: CASSVVVGPSGVSYNEQFF

clone size: .
V gene: TRBV5-1
J gene: TRBJ2-2
D gene: TRBD2
CDR3 DNA: TGCGCCAGCCTAGTGGGGGGGAGATGGACCGGGGAGCTGTTTTTT
CDR3 protein: CASLVGGRWTGELFF

clone size: .
V gene: TRBV6-1
J gene: TRBJ2-7
D gene: .
CDR3 DNA: TGTGCCAGCAGTGAACTAGCTCCCTATCACGAGCAGTACTTC
CDR3 protein: CASSELAPYHEQYF

clone size: .
V gene: TRBV28
J gene: TRBJ1-4
D gene: .
CDR3 DNA: TGTGCCAGCAGTGAAGGGGCCCACAATGAAAAACTGTTTTTT
CDR3 protein: CASSEGAHNEKLFF

clone size: .
V gene: TRBV7-2
J gene: TRBJ2-2
D gene: .
CDR3 DNA: TGTGCCAGCAGCTTAGAAGTTCGGAGGGGGGAGCTGTTTTTT
CDR3 protein: CASSLEVRRGELFF

clone size: .
V gene: TRBV6-6
J gene: TRBJ1-2
D gene: .
CDR3 DNA: TGTGCCAGCAGTTACTCAGCAGGGGACTATGGCTACACCTTC
CDR3 protein: CASSYSAGDYGYTF

clone size: .
V gene: TRBV4-1
J gene: TRBJ2-3
D gene: TRBD2
CDR3 DNA: TGCGCCAGCAGCCCCCAAGTGGGTAGCGGGGGATCAGATACGCAGTATTTT
CDR3 protein: CASSPQVGSGGSDTQYF

clone size: .
V gene: TRBV5-1
J gene: TRBJ1-6
D gene: .
CDR3 DNA: TGCGCCAGCAGCTTATGGGCAGGGAATTCCCCCCTCCACTTT
CDR3 protein: CASSLWAGNSPLHF

clone size: .
V gene: TRBV20-1
J gene: TRBJ1-4
D gene: .
CDR3 DNA: TGCAGTGCTCATGCCCGGAGGTTTTTT
CDR3 protein: CSAHARRFF

clone size: .
V gene: TRBV7-2
J gene: TRBJ2-7
D gene: TRBD1
CDR3 DNA: TGTGCCAGCCGTTACCGGGACAGGGTTGATCTCGAGCAGTACTTC
CDR3 protein: CASRYRDRVDLEQYF

clone size: .
V gene: TRBV5-4
J gene: TRBJ1-2
D gene: TRBD1
CDR3 DNA: TGTGCCAGCAGCCCCGTCCCGGGACAGGGAAATTCGGGCTACACCTTC
CDR3 protein: CASSPVPGQGNSGYTF